Listed below are T cell receptor beta chains from one sample, sequenced in a study of long-term antiretroviral therapy in people with HIV. Profiled with immunoSEQ multiplex PCR; TCRdb holds only in-frame clones, not every one. The profile shows 30,000 to 50,000 clones, 75% to 90% of them singletons. Here the sequenced sample was unsorted PBMCs, taken just before starting antiretroviral therapy. All receptors come from a woman aged 18-35 years with HIV. Each CDR3 is given with its conserved first and last residue. Fields, in order: D gene, J gene, clone size, V gene, CDR3 DNA, CDR3 protein. The D gene is left open where the match is weak. Rows may omit the clone size; those that give it use once, few, many or a size class.

.	TRBJ2-2	.	TRBV2	TGTGCCAGCAGTGAAGGACTAGCCGGGGAGCTGTTTTTT	CASSEGLAGELFF
TRBD2	TRBJ2-3	.	TRBV28	TGTGCCAGCCGCGGGTTAGCGGGAGGGCAGGCAGATACGCAGTATTTT	CASRGLAGGQADTQYF
.	TRBJ2-6	.	TRBV4-1	TGCGCCAGCAGCCAAGATCCCCCGGCTGGGGCCAACGTCCTGACTTTC	CASSQDPPAGANVLTF
TRBD1	TRBJ1-4	.	TRBV5-1	TGCGCCAGCAGCTTGGATGGGACAGGCGCGGAAGAAAAACTGTTTTTT	CASSLDGTGAEEKLFF
.	TRBJ2-3	.	TRBV9	TGTGCCAGCAGCGTAGACGTCACGCCAGATACGCAGTATTTT	CASSVDVTPDTQYF
TRBD2	TRBJ2-3	.	TRBV9	TGTGCCAGCAGCGTAAGCGGGACGGAAGATACGCAGTATTTT	CASSVSGTEDTQYF
.	TRBJ2-1	.	TRBV11-1	TGTGCCAGCAGCTCCAGATGGGGGGCGGGATACAATGAGCAGTTCTTC	CASSSRWGAGYNEQFF
.	TRBJ2-1	.	TRBV27	TGTGCCAGCAGTTTATTCCAAGCTGCTAAGTACAATGAGCAGTTCTTC	CASSLFQAAKYNEQFF
.	TRBJ1-1	.	TRBV2	TGTGCCAGCAATCCGAGGCTCAAAGCTTTCTTT	CASNPRLKAFF
.	TRBJ2-7	few	TRBV19	TGTGCCAGTAGTATAGATGGCCTCCAGGCTCCTCAGTACTTC	CASSIDGLQAPQYF
TRBD1	TRBJ1-1	.	TRBV19	TGTGCCAGTAGCCCGGACAGGGGGAACACTGAAGCTTTCTTT	CASSPDRGNTEAFF